What follows are 19 T cell receptor beta chains derived from one specimen sequenced in a study of blood T cell repertoires in COVID-19. Using immunoSEQ multiplex PCR, the repertoire was profiled, and TCRdb retains in-frame clones only, with some absent. The data show about 480,000 clones, with over 75% seen just once and approximately 1.8% held by the top ten. Source material: PBMCs or T cells enriched from blood (not recorded which). The receptor set was obtained from a woman between 40 and 50 years old who had recovered from COVID-19.

This chain uses TRBV5-8 with TRBJ1-4, with TRBD1 identical over 8 bases. CDR1 is SGHTS and CDR2 is YDEGEE in the germline V gene. CDR3 length: 14 residues. J lost 4 bases, V lost 4 bases, and 3 bases had no gene match. The CDR3 reads CASSPGQGNEKLFF. CDR3 in DNA: TGTGCCAGCAGCCCCGGACAGGGTAATGAAAAACTGTTTTTT.

V gene TRBV15 combines with J gene TRBJ1-2; D is undetermined. The CDR3 is made up of 12 amino acids. The germline V gene has CDR1 LNHNV and CDR2 YYDKDF (reference sequence). V was cut by 3 bases and J by 8 bases, with 10 bases left in between. CDR3 protein: CATSREVGGYTF. CDR3 sequence (DNA): TGTGCCACCAGCAGGGAGGTGGGGGGCTACACCTTC.

The chain employs TRBV3-1 (or the pseudogene TRBV3-2) and TRBJ2-1; TRBD2 agrees at 11 bases. Trimming at V came to 3 bases and at J to 3 bases, leaving 4 bases not matched to a gene. Germline-derived CDR1 and CDR2 are LGHDT and YNNKEL (reference sequence). The CDR3 is made up of 16 amino acids. This CDR3 is CASSQLTSGSYNEQFF. In DNA form, the CDR3 reads TGTGCCAGCAGCCAGCTAACTAGCGGGAGCTACAATGAGCAGTTCTTC.

V and J are TRBV4-3 and TRBJ2-7, with TRBD1 matching over 12 bases. Germline V gene sequence: CDR1 LGHNA, CDR2 YSLEER. The length of the CDR3 is 18 residues. The junction had 16 bases not matched to a gene; V was cut back by 3 bases and J by 7 bases. The CDR3 region is CASSHNRPGTGGEGEQYF. CDR3 in DNA: TGCGCCAGCAGCCACAACCGGCCCGGGACAGGGGGCGAGGGAGAGCAGTACTTC.

The J gene is TRBJ2-5, the V gene TRBV1; the table gives TRBD1 as D, unverified against the DNA. TRBV1 is a listed pseudogene. The CDR3 has 13 amino acids. The chain's CDR3 is CTSSQEGPETQYF. CDR3 DNA: TGCACCAGCAGCCAAGAGGGCCCGGAGACCCAGTACTTC.

The gene calls are TRBV25-1 and TRBJ1-1; D unresolved. Trimming cost V 1 base and J 11 bases, with 8 bases left between them. The CDR3 contains 11 residues. The germline CDR1 and CDR2 sequences are MGHDK and SYGVNS. The chain's CDR3 is CASSELTLAFF. CDR3 in DNA: TGTGCCAGCAGTGAATTGACTCTGGCTTTCTTT.

The chain employs TRBV11-3 and TRBJ2-2; 7 nucleotides match TRBD1. In germline, CDR1 is SGHNT, CDR2 YENEEA. J lost 4 bases, V lost 2 bases, and 7 bases had no gene match. The CDR3 contains 16 residues. CDR3 bases: TGTGCCAGCAGCTTAACGACAGGGCCTAGCACCGGGGAGCTGTTTTTT. The encoded protein is CASSLTTGPSTGELFF.

The rearrangement joins TRBV6-1 to TRBJ2-3; the match to TRBD2 covers 10 bases. This CDR3 contains 16 residues. With 2 bases clipped from V and 3 bases from J, the junction kept 5 bases outside the gene matches. CDR1 and CDR2 from the germline V gene are MNHNS and SASEGT. CDR3 protein: CASSEWSGRETDTQYF. CDR3 DNA: TGTGCCAGCAGTGAATGGAGCGGGAGGGAGACAGATACGCAGTATTTT.

This clone was recorded once. The CDR3 bases are TGTGCCAGCAGCTTAGGGCTAGCCGTTAATGAGCAGTTCTTC. It specifies CASSLGLAVNEQFF. This chain joins TRBV7-9 and TRBJ2-1, with a possible D match to TRBD2 (5 bases). CDR3 length: 14 residues. Germline V gene lookup returns CDR1 SEHNR and CDR2 FQNEAQ (reference sequence). Trimming removed 1 base at V and 7 bases at J, with 11 bases between.

J is TRBJ2-2 and V is TRBV2; TRBD2 matches at 7 bases. The CDR3 consists of 14 residues. Trimming removed 5 bases from V and 6 bases from J; junction bases left unmatched: 6. CDR1 and CDR2 from the germline V gene are SNHLY and FYNNEI. The CDR3 here is CASSRGGVAGELFF. DNA of the CDR3: TGTGCCAGCAGTCGGGGAGGGGTGGCCGGGGAGCTGTTTTTT. The full variable domain, completed using reference TRBV2 and TRBJ2-2, is EPEVTQTPSHQVTQMGQEVILRCVPISNHLYFYWYRQILGQKVEFLVSFYNNEISEKSEIFDDQFSVERPDGSNFTLKIRSTKLEDSAMYFCASSRGGVAGELFFGEGSRLTVL.

The chain recombines TRBV20-1 with TRBJ2-7; the match to TRBD2 covers 10 bases. V lost 3 bases to trimming and J lost 3 bases; unmatched junction nucleotides: 11. The CDR3 length is 16 residues. Germline V gene sequence: CDR1 DFQATT, CDR2 SNEGSKA (reference sequence). The CDR3 here is CSASAGTSASYYEQYF. The CDR3 DNA reads as TGCAGTGCTAGTGCCGGGACTAGCGCCTCATACTACGAGCAGTACTTC.

The rearrangement uses TRBV27 and TRBJ2-7; tentative D call: TRBD1 (6 bases). This CDR3 has 15 amino acids. The germline V gene encodes CDR1 MNHEY and CDR2 SMNVEV (reference sequence). The V end lost 0 bases, the J end lost 7 bases, and 16 bases lay between the germline ends. This chain's CDR3 is CASSLSGQISREQYF. The CDR3, as DNA: TGTGCCAGCAGTTTATCCGGACAGATTTCTAGAGAGCAGTACTTC.

This chain joins TRBV4-1 and TRBJ2-1; tentative D call: TRBD1 (6 bases). V gave up 11 bases and J gave up 5 bases, with 16 bases separating them. The CDR3 extends over 13 amino acids. CDR1 is MGHRA, CDR2 YSYEKL, per germline. CDR3 sequence: CAPRGRENNEQFF. Here the CDR3 DNA reads TGCGCCCCCAGGGGCAGGGAAAACAATGAGCAGTTCTTC.

This clone was observed once. This chain links TRBV7-2 with TRBJ1-1; 9 positions match TRBD1. Germline V gene data show CDR1 as SGHTA and CDR2 as FQGNSA. Trimming at V came to 5 bases and at J to 5 bases, leaving 6 bases not matched to a gene. The CDR3 covers 14 residues. As DNA, the CDR3 is TGTGCCAGCAGCATTGGGACAGGGAATACTGAAGCTTTCTTT. This encodes CASSIGTGNTEAFF.

V usage is TRBV15 and J usage is TRBJ2-2, with 7 bases lining up with TRBD1. Germline CDR1 and CDR2: LNHNV and YYDKDF (reference sequence). The CDR3 has 13 amino acids. V lost 9 bases, J lost 3 bases, and 4 bases stayed unmatched. This CDR3 reads CATGQAYTGELFF. The CDR3 nucleotides are TGTGCCACTGGACAGGCGTACACCGGGGAGCTGTTTTTT.

The gene calls are TRBV29-1 and TRBJ2-1, with 8 bases aligning to TRBD1. Germline V CDR1 and CDR2: SQVTM, ANQGSEA. The CDR3 runs 13 residues. The CDR3, as DNA: TGCAGTGAAGGGGACAGGAACTACAATGAGCAGTTCTTC. This sequence encodes CSEGDRNYNEQFF.

This clone was counted only a few times. The genes are TRBV5-1 and TRBJ2-7; TRBD2 matches 7 bases. CDR3 length: 14 amino acids. Germline V gene sequence: CDR1 SGHRS, CDR2 YFSETQ. V trimming: 4 bases; J trimming: 4 bases; junction bases outside the gene matches: 8. The CDR3 reads CASSPSGPGYEQYF. In DNA form, the CDR3 reads TGCGCCAGCAGCCCTAGCGGCCCAGGGTACGAGCAGTACTTC. Full variable domain (rest looked up from reference TRBV5-1 and TRBJ2-7): KAGVTQTPRYLIKTRGQQVTLSCSPISGHRSVSWYQQTPGQGLQFLFEYFSETQRNKGNFPGRFSGRQFSNSRSEMNVSTLELGDSALYLCASSPSGPGYEQYFGPGTRLTVT.

The V call is TRBV5-1, the J call TRBJ2-7; a weak D match, TRBD1 (7 bases). V was shortened by 2 bases and J by 5 bases, with 23 bases between the two germline ends. The germline CDR1 and CDR2 sequences are SGHRS and YFSETQ. The CDR3 is 17 residues long. The CDR3 sequence is CASSFGQGGSYKDEQYF. The CDR3 DNA sequence: TGCGCCAGCAGCTTCGGTCAGGGGGGATCCTATAAGGACGAGCAGTACTTC.

The chain links TRBV6-5 to TRBJ2-1; D is perhaps TRBD2 (5 bases). Trimming removed 6 bases at V and 3 bases at J, with 9 bases between. The CDR3 consists of 13 residues. From germline, CDR1 is MNHEY and CDR2 SVGAGI. The CDR3 is CASRPDYYNEQFF. As DNA, the CDR3 is TGTGCCAGCAGACCTGACTACTACAATGAGCAGTTCTTC.